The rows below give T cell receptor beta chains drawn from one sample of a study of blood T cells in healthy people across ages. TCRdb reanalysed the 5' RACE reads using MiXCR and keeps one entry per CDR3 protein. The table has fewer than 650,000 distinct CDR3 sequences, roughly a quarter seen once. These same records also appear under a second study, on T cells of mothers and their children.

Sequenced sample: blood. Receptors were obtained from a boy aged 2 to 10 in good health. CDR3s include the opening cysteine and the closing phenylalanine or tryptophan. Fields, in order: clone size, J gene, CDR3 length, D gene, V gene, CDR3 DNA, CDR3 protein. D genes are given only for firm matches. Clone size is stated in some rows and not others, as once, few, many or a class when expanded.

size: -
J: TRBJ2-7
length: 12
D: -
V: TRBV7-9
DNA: TGTGCCAGCAGCCCGAAATCCTACGAGCAGTACTTC
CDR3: CASSPKSYEQYF

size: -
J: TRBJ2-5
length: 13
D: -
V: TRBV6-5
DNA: TGTGCCAGCAGTCGTGACAGGTACCGTGAGCAGTTGTTC
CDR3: CASSRDRYREQLF

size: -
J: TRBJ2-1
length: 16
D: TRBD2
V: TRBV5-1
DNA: TGCGCCAGCAGCCCCGGGACTAGCGGGAGGGTCTATGAGCAGTTCTTC
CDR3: CASSPGTSGRVYEQFF

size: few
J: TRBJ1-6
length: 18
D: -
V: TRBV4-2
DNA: TGTGCCAGCAGTCTAAAAAAAGGTGGCCCCTTCTATAATTCACCCCTCCACTTT
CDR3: CASSLKKGGPFYNSPLHF

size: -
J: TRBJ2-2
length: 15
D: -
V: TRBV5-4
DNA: TGTGCCAGCAGCTTGGACAAGAAGGAGACCGGGGAGCTGTTTTTT
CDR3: CASSLDKKETGELFF

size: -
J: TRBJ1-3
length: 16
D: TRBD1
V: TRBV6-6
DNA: TGTGCCAGCAGCCCCGGACAGGTTCACTCTGGAAACACCATATATTTT
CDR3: CASSPGQVHSGNTIYF

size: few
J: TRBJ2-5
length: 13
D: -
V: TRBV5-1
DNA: TGCGCCAGCAGCGACTCAGCGTGGGAGACCCAGTACTTC
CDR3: CASSDSAWETQYF

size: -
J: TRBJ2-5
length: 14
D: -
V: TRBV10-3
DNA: TGTGCCATCAGCCCTACGGGGATTCAAGAGACCCAGTACTTC
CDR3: CAISPTGIQETQYF

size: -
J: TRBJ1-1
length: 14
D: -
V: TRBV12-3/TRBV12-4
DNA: TGTGCCAGCAGTTTAGCGGTGACAGCAGGTGAAGCTTTCTTT
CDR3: CASSLAVTAGEAFF

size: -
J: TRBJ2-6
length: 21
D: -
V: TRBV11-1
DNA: TGTGCCAGCAGCTCCGTTGCCTTAGTGGAGTCGCGGTTCTCTGGGGCCAACGTCCTGACTTTC
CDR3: CASSSVALVESRFSGANVLTF

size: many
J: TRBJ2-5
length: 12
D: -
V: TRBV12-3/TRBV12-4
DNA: TGTGCCAGCAGTTTTGCCGGAGAGACCCAGTACTTC
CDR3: CASSFAGETQYF

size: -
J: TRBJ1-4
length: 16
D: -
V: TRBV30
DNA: TGTGCCTGGAGTGCCACCCGAAGGAAAATCAATGAAAAACTGTTTTTT
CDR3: CAWSATRRKINEKLFF

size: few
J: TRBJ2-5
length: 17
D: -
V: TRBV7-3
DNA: TGTGCCAGCAGCTTAGCCCCGGCCTTGGGGAGTCAAGAGACCCAGTACTTC
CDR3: CASSLAPALGSQETQYF

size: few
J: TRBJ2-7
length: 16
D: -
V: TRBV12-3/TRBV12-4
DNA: TGTGCCAGCAGTTCAAGTTCGGGGGGCGCCGGCTACGAGCAGTACTTC
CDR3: CASSSSSGGAGYEQYF

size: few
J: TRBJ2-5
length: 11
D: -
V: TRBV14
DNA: TGTGCCAGCAGCCACGGCTCCGGGCAGTACTTC
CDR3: CASSHGSGQYF

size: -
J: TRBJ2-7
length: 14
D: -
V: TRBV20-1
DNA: TGCAGTGCTAGCTCTAGACACAACGTCTACGAGCAGTACTTC
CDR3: CSASSRHNVYEQYF

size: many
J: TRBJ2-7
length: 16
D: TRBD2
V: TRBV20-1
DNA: TGCAGTGCTAGAGATCGACGGACTAGCGGGAGCTACGAGCAGTACTTC
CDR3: CSARDRRTSGSYEQYF

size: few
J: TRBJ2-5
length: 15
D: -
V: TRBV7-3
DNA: TGTGCCAGCAGCTTAATCGGGGGGCTCGCAGAGACCCAGTACTTC
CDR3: CASSLIGGLAETQYF

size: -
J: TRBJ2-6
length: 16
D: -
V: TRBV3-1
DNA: TGTGCCAGCAGCCAGGGCTGGACCTCTGGGGCCAACGTCCTGACTTTC
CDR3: CASSQGWTSGANVLTF

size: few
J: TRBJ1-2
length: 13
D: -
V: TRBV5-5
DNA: TGTGCCAGCATGGAGGAACCGGTGGGTGGCTACACCTTC
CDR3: CASMEEPVGGYTF

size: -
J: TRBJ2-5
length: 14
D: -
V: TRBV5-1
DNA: TGCGCCAGCAGCTTGGCCCCATTAGAAGAGACCCAGTACTTC
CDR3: CASSLAPLEETQYF

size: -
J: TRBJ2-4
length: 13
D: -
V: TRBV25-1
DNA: TGTGCCAGCAGTGACCCCGGGGGAAACATTCAGTACTTC
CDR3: CASSDPGGNIQYF

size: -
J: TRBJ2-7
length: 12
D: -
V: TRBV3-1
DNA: TGTGCCAGCAGCCAAGATTCGAGCGAGCAGTACTTC
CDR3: CASSQDSSEQYF

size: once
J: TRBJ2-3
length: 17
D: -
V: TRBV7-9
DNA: TGTGCCAGCAGCCAAACTCTTCGGGTCAGCCCCATAGATACGCAGTATTTT
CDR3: CASSQTLRVSPIDTQYF

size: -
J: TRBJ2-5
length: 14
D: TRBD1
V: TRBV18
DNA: TGTGCCAGCTCACCACCGGGACAGGCAGGGAAGCAGTACTTC
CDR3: CASSPPGQAGKQYF

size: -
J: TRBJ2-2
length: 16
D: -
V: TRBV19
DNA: TGTGCCAGTAGTATAGGGGGCGGACGGTCGGGCGGGGAGCTGTTTTTT
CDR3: CASSIGGGRSGGELFF

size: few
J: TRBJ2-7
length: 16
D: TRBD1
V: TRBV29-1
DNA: TGCAGCCATTGTAGGGGACACAGGGGCGAGACCTACGAGCAGTACTTC
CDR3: CSHCRGHRGETYEQYF

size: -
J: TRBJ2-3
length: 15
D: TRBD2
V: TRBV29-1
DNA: TGCAGCGTTTCAGGACTAGCGGGAGAAACAGATACGCAGTATTTT
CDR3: CSVSGLAGETDTQYF

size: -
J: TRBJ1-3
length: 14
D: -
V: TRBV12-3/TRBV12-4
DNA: TGTGCCAGCAGTTGGATCAGCTCTGGAAACACCATATATTTT
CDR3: CASSWISSGNTIYF

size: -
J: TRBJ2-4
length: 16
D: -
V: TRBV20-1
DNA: TGCAGTGCTGGGGGGGGACAGGCCCTAGCCAAAAACATTCAGTACTTC
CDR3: CSAGGGQALAKNIQYF

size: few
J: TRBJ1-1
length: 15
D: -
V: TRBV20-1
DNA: TGCAGTGCTAGAGATCCGGAGACAGGAGGGACTGAAGCTTTCTTT
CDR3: CSARDPETGGTEAFF

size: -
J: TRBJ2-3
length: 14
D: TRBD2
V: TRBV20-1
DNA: TGCAGTGCAAAGAACGGGGGGGGGACAGATACGCAGTATTTT
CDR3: CSAKNGGGTDTQYF

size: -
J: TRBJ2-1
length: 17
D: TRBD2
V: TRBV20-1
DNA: TGCAGTGCTAGAGCCCCCCTAGCGGGAGGCGTCTCCAATGAGCAGTTCTTC
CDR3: CSARAPLAGGVSNEQFF

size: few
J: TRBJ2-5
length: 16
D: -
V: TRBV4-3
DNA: TGCGCCAGCAGCCAAGATCCCGGCGGGTACCAAGAGACCCAGTACTTC
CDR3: CASSQDPGGYQETQYF

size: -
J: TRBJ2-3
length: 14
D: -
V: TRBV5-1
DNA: TGCGCCAGCAGCCCCGCGGCGGGCACAGATACGCAGTATTTT
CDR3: CASSPAAGTDTQYF

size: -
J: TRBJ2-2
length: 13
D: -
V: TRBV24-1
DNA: TGCGCCACCTATGACGGGAACACCGGGGAGCTGTTTTTT
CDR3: CATYDGNTGELFF

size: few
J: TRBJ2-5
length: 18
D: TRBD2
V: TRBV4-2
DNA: TGTGCCAGCAGCCAAGTACTAGCGGGGGGGTCCCTCCAAGAGACCCAGTACTTC
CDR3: CASSQVLAGGSLQETQYF

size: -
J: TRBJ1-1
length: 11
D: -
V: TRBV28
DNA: TGTGCCAGCAGGCAGATCGGCCAGGCGTTCTTT
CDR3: CASRQIGQAFF

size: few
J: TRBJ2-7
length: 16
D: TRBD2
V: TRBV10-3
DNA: TGTGCCATCAGTGAGTCAGGACTAGCGGGGGCTAGCGAGCAGTACTTC
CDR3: CAISESGLAGASEQYF

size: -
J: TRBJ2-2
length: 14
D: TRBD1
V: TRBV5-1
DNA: TGCGCCACACGACAGGGGACGAACACCGGGGAGCTGTTTTTT
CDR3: CATRQGTNTGELFF

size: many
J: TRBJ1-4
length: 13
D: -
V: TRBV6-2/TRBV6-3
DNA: TGTGCCAGCGGGACCACAACTAATGAAAAACTGTTTTTT
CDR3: CASGTTTNEKLFF

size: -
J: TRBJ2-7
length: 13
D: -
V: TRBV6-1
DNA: TGTGCCAGCTCAGCGGAGAGAACCTACGAGCAGTACTTC
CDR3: CASSAERTYEQYF

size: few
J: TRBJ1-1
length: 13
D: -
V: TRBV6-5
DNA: TGTGCCACCTTGGGGACCCTGAACACTGAAGCTTTCTTT
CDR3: CATLGTLNTEAFF

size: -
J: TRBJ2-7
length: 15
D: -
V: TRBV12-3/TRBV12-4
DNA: TGTGCCAGCAGTTCCCGGCAGGTTAGCTCCTACGAGCAGTACTTC
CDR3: CASSSRQVSSYEQYF

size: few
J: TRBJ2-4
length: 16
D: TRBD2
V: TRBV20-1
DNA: TGCAGTGCTAACCTAGCGGGAGGGTCTCTCAAAAACATTCAGTACTTC
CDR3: CSANLAGGSLKNIQYF

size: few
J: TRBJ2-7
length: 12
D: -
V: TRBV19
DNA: TGTGCCAGTAGTTCGACGGGAACCGGGCAGTACTTC
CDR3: CASSSTGTGQYF

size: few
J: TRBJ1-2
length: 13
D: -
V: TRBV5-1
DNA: TGCGCCAGCAGCTCTACTGGGGTCCGGGGCTACACCTTC
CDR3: CASSSTGVRGYTF

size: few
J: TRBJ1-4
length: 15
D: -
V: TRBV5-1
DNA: TGCGCCAGCAGCTGGGACGGAGGGGGGAATGAAAAACTGTTTTTT
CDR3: CASSWDGGGNEKLFF

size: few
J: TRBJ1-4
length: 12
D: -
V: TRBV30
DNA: TGTGCCTGGAGCTGGGCTAATGAAAAACTGTTTTTT
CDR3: CAWSWANEKLFF

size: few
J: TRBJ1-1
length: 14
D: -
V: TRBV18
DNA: TGTGCCAGCTCACCAGTACAGGGAGCCACTGAAGCTTTCTTT
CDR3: CASSPVQGATEAFF

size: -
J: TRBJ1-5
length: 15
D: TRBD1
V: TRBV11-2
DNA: TGTGCCAGCAGCTCCGGACAGGGTGGTACTCAGCCCCAGCATTTT
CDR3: CASSSGQGGTQPQHF

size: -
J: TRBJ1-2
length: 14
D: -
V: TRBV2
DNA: TGTGCCAGCAGAGGAGACAGCCTCAACTATGGCTACACCTTC
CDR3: CASRGDSLNYGYTF

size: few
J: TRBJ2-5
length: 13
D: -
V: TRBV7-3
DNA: TGTGCCAGCGGACCGGGGCCAGGGGAGACCCAGTACTTC
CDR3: CASGPGPGETQYF

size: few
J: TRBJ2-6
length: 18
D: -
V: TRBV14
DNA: TGTGCCAGCAGCCAGAACAGTGGTCGGATCTCTGGGGCCAACGTCCTGACTTTC
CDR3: CASSQNSGRISGANVLTF

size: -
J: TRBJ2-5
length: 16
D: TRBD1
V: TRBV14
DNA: TGTGCCAGCAGCCAAGAGACAGGGGCCCCACAACAGACCCAGTACTTC
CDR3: CASSQETGAPQQTQYF

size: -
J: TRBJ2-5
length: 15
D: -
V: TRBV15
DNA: TGTGCCACCAGCAGAGACCCGGGGCTCCAAGGGACCCAGTACTTC
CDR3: CATSRDPGLQGTQYF

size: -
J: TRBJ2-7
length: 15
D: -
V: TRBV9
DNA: TGTGCCAGCAGCGTAGGAGGAGGGGTTGTCTACGAGCAGTACTTC
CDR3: CASSVGGGVVYEQYF

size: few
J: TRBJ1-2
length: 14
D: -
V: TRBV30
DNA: TGTGCCTGGAGTGCAGGGACAAGGGACTATGGCTACACCTTC
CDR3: CAWSAGTRDYGYTF

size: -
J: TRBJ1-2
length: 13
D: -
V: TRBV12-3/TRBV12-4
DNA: TGTGCCAGCAGTCCACGGGTGGTTGGGGCATACACCTTC
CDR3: CASSPRVVGAYTF